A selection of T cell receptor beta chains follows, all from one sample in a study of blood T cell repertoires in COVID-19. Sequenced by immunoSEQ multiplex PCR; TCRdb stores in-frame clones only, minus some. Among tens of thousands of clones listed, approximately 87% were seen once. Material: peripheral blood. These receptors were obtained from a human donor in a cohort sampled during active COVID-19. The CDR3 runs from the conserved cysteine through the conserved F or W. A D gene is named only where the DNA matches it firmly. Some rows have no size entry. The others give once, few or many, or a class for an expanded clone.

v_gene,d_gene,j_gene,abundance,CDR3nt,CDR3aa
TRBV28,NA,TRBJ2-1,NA,TGTGCCAGCAGGACTAGTACTGACAATGAGCAGTTCTTC,CASRTSTDNEQFF
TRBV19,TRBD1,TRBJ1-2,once,TGTGCCAGTAGTGGGACCGGGACAGGGGCCCGCTATGGCTACACCTTC,CASSGTGTGARYGYTF
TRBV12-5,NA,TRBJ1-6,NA,TGTGCTAGTGGTCCAGGGAACTATAATTCACCCCTCCACTTT,CASGPGNYNSPLHF
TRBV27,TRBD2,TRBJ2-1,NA,TGTGCCAGCAGTCCCCTTGGCGGGGGAGGGAATGAGCAGTTCTTC,CASSPLGGGGNEQFF
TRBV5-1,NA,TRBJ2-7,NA,TGCGCCAGCAGCTTGGCCTCAGGTAGTCCCTACGAGCAGTACTTC,CASSLASGSPYEQYF
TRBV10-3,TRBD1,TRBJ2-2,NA,TGTGCCGCCGGACAGGGCGCCGGGGAGCTGTTTTTT,CAAGQGAGELFF
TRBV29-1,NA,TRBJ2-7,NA,TGCAGCGGGGCTTATAGATCCGAGCAGTACTTC,CSGAYRSEQYF
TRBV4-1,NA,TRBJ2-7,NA,TGCGCCAGCAGCCAAGCTTCCCAGGGATCATACGAGCAGTACTTC,CASSQASQGSYEQYF
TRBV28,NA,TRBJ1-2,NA,TGTGCCAGCAGTTTATCCGCCGACCTAACAGGGAGGGGAGGCTACACCTTC,CASSLSADLTGRGGYTF
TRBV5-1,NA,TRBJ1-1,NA,TGCGCCAGCAGCTCGGTGGAGCATAACACTGAAGCTTTCTTT,CASSSVEHNTEAFF
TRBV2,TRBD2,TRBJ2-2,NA,TGTGCCAGCAATATGCCGGGACTAGCGGGCGGGGAGCTGTTTTTT,CASNMPGLAGGELFF
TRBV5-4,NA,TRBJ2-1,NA,TGTGCCAGCAGCTTGGGGGGGGTTTTTCTCAATGAGCAGTTCTTC,CASSLGGVFLNEQFF
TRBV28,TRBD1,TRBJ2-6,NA,TGTGCCAGCAGTGGGACAGGTTACTCTGGGGCCAACGTCCTGACTTTC,CASSGTGYSGANVLTF
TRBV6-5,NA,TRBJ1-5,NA,TGTGCCAGCAGTCGCGACAGGAACAGCAATCAGCCCCAGCATTTT,CASSRDRNSNQPQHF
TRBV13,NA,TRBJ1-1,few,TGTGCCAGCAGCTCGAGTGGGCGGGCTGAAGCTTTCTTT,CASSSSGRAEAFF
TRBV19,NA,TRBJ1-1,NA,TGTGCCAGTAGCGCCCGACTGGGTGGGAACACTGAAGCTTTCTTT,CASSARLGGNTEAFF
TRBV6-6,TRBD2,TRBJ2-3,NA,TGTGCCAGCAGCCCCGGGACTAGTCTGGCAGATACGCAGTATTTT,CASSPGTSLADTQYF
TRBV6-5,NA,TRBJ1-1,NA,TGTGCCAGCCCCCGGGAGAACACTGAAGCTTTCTTT,CASPRENTEAFF
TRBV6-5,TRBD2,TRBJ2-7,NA,TGTGCCAGCAGTAGGACTAGATCCGAGCAGTACTTC,CASSRTRSEQYF
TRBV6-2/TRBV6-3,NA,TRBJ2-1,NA,TGTGCCAGCAGTTCCCTTAATGAGCAGTTCTTC,CASSSLNEQFF
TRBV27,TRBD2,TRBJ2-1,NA,TGTGCCAGCAGTTTATCGAGACTAGCTAGCAATGAGCAGTTCTTC,CASSLSRLASNEQFF
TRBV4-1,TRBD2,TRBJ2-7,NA,TGCGCCAGCAGCCAAGCTAGCGGGAGTCCCTACGAGCAGTACTTC,CASSQASGSPYEQYF
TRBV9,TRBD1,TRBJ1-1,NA,TGTGCCAGCAGCGTCCAGACGGCACAGGGGCCGAACACTGAAGCTTTCTTT,CASSVQTAQGPNTEAFF
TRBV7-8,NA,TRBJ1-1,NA,TGTGCCAGCAGCCCGGGGGTCCCGACTTTCTTT,CASSPGVPTFF
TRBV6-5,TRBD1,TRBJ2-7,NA,TGTGCCAGCAGTTACGGGACAGGGGGGGCCTACGAGCAGTACTTC,CASSYGTGGAYEQYF
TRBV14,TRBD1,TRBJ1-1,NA,TGTGCCAGCAGCCAACAGGGGGTTGAAGCTTTCTTT,CASSQQGVEAFF
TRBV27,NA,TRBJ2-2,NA,TGTGCCAGCAGTCGTAAATTAGCGGAAAGGAACACCGGGGAGCTGTTTTTT,CASSRKLAERNTGELFF
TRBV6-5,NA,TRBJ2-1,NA,TGTGCCAGCTTCTTTCGACAGGGAGGCAATGAGCAGTTCTTC,CASFFRQGGNEQFF
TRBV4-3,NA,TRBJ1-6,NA,TGCGCCAGCAGCCAAGCTCCGGTCAGGGTTCAGGACTCACCCCTCCACTTT,CASSQAPVRVQDSPLHF
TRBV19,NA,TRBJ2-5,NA,TGTGCCAGTAGTATAGATCGAGGGATCGAGACCCAGTACTTC,CASSIDRGIETQYF